Described below is a single T cell receptor (beta chain) sequence and its context. Its antigen is undetermined. The source of the sample is a study of T cell responses to AZD1222 COVID-19 vaccine. About the study: Pooling was applied to second doses at about 4 or about 12 weeks.

Generated by immunoSEQ multiplex PCR, the TCRdb table keeps only in-frame clones and is missing some. The data show about 120,000 clones, more than 85% seen once. V was pared by 0 bases and J by 6 bases, with 2 bases of the junction left unmatched. CDR3 length: 13 residues. From germline, CDR1 is SEHNR and CDR2 FQNEAQ (reference sequence). Regarding the study as a whole: After the peak T cell response, and only then, were repertoires sampled. Spike-specific TCR breadth rose after two AZD1222 doses, and depth rose as well. Clonal diversity was possibly underestimated, and white British individuals and females predominated among donors.

The sequence was obtained from an adult in good health. J is TRBJ2-7 and V is TRBV7-9; 7 bases agree with TRBD2. The source was peripheral blood, collected on day 0 of AZD1222 vaccination. This CDR3 is CASSLAWGGEQYF. The CDR3 DNA follows: TGTGCCAGCAGCTTAGCGTGGGGGGGCGAGCAGTACTTC.